One sample yielded the 14 T cell receptor beta chains listed below, sequenced in a study of blood T cell repertoires in COVID-19. Sequenced by immunoSEQ multiplex PCR; TCRdb stores in-frame clones only, minus some. The sample consists of some 60,000 clones, 83% of them appearing once. The sequenced sample consisted of peripheral blood. The receptors come from a man aged 45-65 years with COVID-19, enrolled during active disease.

The V gene is TRBV15, the J gene TRBJ1-5; D gene unclear. Germline V gives CDR1 LNHNV, CDR2 YYDKDF (reference sequence). This CDR3 is 16 amino acids long. V lost 5 bases and J lost 0, with 14 bases in between. The CDR3 DNA is TGTGCCACCAGCTCGCCTCAGGCCCTTAGCAATCAGCCCCAGCATTTT. Its protein product is CATSSPQALSNQPQHF.

V is TRBV30 and J is TRBJ1-2; 8 nucleotides align to TRBD1. Germline CDR1 reads GTSNPN; CDR2 reads SVGIG (reference sequence). The V and J ends lost 7 bases and 7 bases, in that order; junction bases with no gene match: 11. The CDR3 is made up of 13 amino acids. CDR3 amino acids: CASNPTGEFGYTF. The CDR3 nucleotides read TGTGCCTCTAACCCGACAGGGGAGTTTGGCTACACCTTC.

The V gene is TRBV19, the J gene TRBJ1-3, with 9 bases that match TRBD1. The CDR3 loop spans 17 amino acids. Germline values: CDR1 LNHDA, CDR2 SQIVND (reference sequence). V was clipped by 4 bases and J by 0 bases; unmatched bases: 7. Here the CDR3 DNA reads TGTGCCAGTAGTAGATGGACAGGGGACCCCTCTGGAAACACCATATATTTT. Amino acids: CASSRWTGDPSGNTIYF.

The CDR3, as DNA: TGTGCCAGCAGAGGACAGTTTTTCTCCTACGAGCAGTACTTC. Translated, it gives CASRGQFFSYEQYF. V is TRBV6-5 and J is TRBJ2-7; weak D call: TRBD1 (6 bases). With 6 bases removed from V and 0 bases from J, the gap between germline ends came to 12 bases. The length of the CDR3 is 14 residues. Germline V CDR1 and CDR2: MNHEY, SVGAGI.

CDR3 DNA sequence: TGTGCCAGCAGTTTACGGGCCAGGGGGACTGAAGCTTTCTTT. Translation: CASSLRARGTEAFF. The chain uses TRBV27 and TRBJ1-1, with TRBD1 matching over 7 bases. Trimming removed 2 bases from V and 5 bases from J; junction bases left unmatched: 5. There are 14 residues in the CDR3. CDR1 and CDR2 from the germline V gene are MNHEY and SMNVEV (reference sequence).

The genes are TRBV30 and TRBJ2-1, with TRBD2 matching 7 bases. From germline, CDR1 is GTSNPN and CDR2 SVGIG (reference sequence). Trimming at V came to 7 bases and at J to 5 bases, leaving 5 bases not matched to a gene. The CDR3 length is 12 residues. CDR3 sequence reads: CALVGGNNEQFF. CDR3 in DNA: TGTGCCTTGGTGGGAGGGAACAATGAGCAGTTCTTC.

This chain connects TRBV6-6 to TRBJ1-5, with TRBD1 matching 7 bases. There are 15 residues in the CDR3. Trimming took 6 bases from V and 4 from J; bases not matched to a gene: 9. CDR1 is MNHNY, CDR2 SVGAGI, per germline (reference sequence). The CDR3 region is CASRFSDRSNQPQHF. The CDR3 DNA sequence: TGTGCCAGCAGATTCTCGGACAGGTCTAATCAGCCCCAGCATTTT.

The rearrangement uses TRBV7-2 and TRBJ1-1; 8 nucleotides agree with TRBD1. CDR3 length: 15 residues. CDR1 SGHTA and CDR2 FQGNSA come from the germline V gene. V lost 5 bases to trimming and J lost 3 bases; unmatched junction nucleotides: 8. The CDR3 DNA reads TGTGCCAGCAGCCCCGGCGGGGACAGGTACACTGAAGCTTTCTTT. This codes for CASSPGGDRYTEAFF.

The chain uses TRBV19 and TRBJ1-1; no reliable D call. Trimming pared 1 base from V and 7 bases from J, leaving 10 bases between. The CDR3 covers 13 residues. CDR1 LNHDA and CDR2 SQIVND come from the germline V gene (reference sequence). In DNA form, the CDR3 reads TGTGCCAGTAGTATAGCTCCAACAGTTGAAGCTTTCTTT. Protein sequence: CASSIAPTVEAFF.

J is TRBJ2-4 and V is TRBV19; 11 bases align to TRBD1. The V gene's germline CDR1 is LNHDA and CDR2 SQIVND (reference sequence). The CDR3 has 15 residues. The V segment lost 4 bases and the J segment 8 bases; nucleotides outside the gene matches: 7. The CDR3 DNA follows: TGTGCCAGTAGTACCGGGGGACAGGGGGTCGACATTCAGTACTTC. It encodes CASSTGGQGVDIQYF.

V and J are TRBV5-1 and TRBJ2-5, with 7 positions matching TRBD1. V was clipped by 0 bases and J by 5 bases; unmatched bases: 7. This CDR3 has 15 residues. The germline gives CDR1 SGHRS, CDR2 YFSETQ. The CDR3 nucleotides are TGCGCCAGCAGCTTGGGGACAGGCATCGGGGAGACCCAGTACTTC. This sequence encodes CASSLGTGIGETQYF.

The V call is TRBV5-1, the J call TRBJ1-6; the match to TRBD1 covers 11 bases. The CDR3 totals 15 residues. Germline CDR1 SGHRS, CDR2 YFSETQ. J was trimmed by 8 bases and V by 8 bases; bases with no gene match: 9. CDR3 protein: CASALGQGAYSPLHF. The CDR3 bases are TGCGCCAGTGCTTTAGGACAGGGGGCTTATTCACCCCTCCACTTT.

The chain carries TRBV11-3 and TRBJ2-3; D gene unclear. The V gene lost 4 bases and the J gene lost 6 bases, with 8 bases spanning the gap. CDR3 length: 12 residues. Looked up from germline, CDR1 is SGHNT and CDR2 is YENEEA. The CDR3 region is CASSYARDTQYF. The CDR3 coding sequence is TGTGCCAGCAGCTACGCGCGGGATACGCAGTATTTT.

The V and J genes are TRBV6-6 and TRBJ2-1, with TRBD1 identical over 9 bases. Germline trimming cut 6 bases from V and 7 bases from J; bases unmatched to any gene: 7. Looked up from germline, CDR1 is MNHNY and CDR2 is SVGAGI (reference sequence). The length of the CDR3 is 14 residues. The CDR3 DNA is TGTGCCAGCAGCCGAGGACAGGGGAGGAATGAGCAGTTCTTC. It encodes CASSRGQGRNEQFF.